This T cell receptor beta chain was captured by sequencing in a study of T cells in Graves' hyperthyroidism and ophthalmopathy. Study overall: Peripheral blood was obtained at initial diagnosis, preceding any treatment.

This clonotype was detected ten times or more. Amplification of TCR beta CDR3 regions used RNA as the template. Using the HTBI primer set, a first-round RT-PCR was run on the TCR CDR3. TCRdb used MiXCR to reprocess the multiplex PCR reads, holding one entry per CDR3 protein. The top ten clones hold 28% of a sample with 200,000 to 250,000 distinct CDR3 sequences, about a sixth of them seen once. Trimming shortened V by 6 bases and J by 4 bases, and 21 bases separated the two germline ends. The germline V gene encodes CDR1 SQVTM and CDR2 ANQGSEA. The CDR3 totals 15 residues. The V gene is TRBV29-1, the J gene TRBJ1-2; D not resolved. The TCR sequence derives from a woman aged 18-35 years with Graves' ophthalmopathy. The sample was blood. DNA of the CDR3: TGCAGCGTAACGGGATCATTGGGCGGTATCTATGGCTACACCTTC. It translates to CSVTGSLGGIYGYTF. The complete variable domain, with remaining parts taken from reference TRBV29-1 and TRBJ1-2, reads SAVISQKPSRDICQRGTSLTIQCQVDSQVTMMFWYRQQPGQSLTLIATANQGSEATYESGFVIDKFPISRPNLTFSTLTVSNMSPEDSSIYLCSVTGSLGGIYGYTFGSGTRLTVV.